This TCR beta chain is drawn from a study of cytomegalovirus exposure and HLA in healthy donors. The study's findings and limits: It is likely that the observed cluster of highly shared sequence variants was a sequencing artifact. TCR beta chains numbering more than 150 were designated cytomegalovirus-associated.

Germline CDR1 is SGHVS and CDR2 is FQNEAQ. This CDR3 is 17 amino acids long. Trimming took off 4 bases at V and 1 base at J, with 18 bases between the two ends. Comment on this clone: The antigen remains unidentified.

The PCR ran on 60 Vbeta and 13 Jbeta primers. Method: immunoSEQ multiplex PCR; TCRdb's copy keeps in-frame clones and lacks some. The clone table shows about 140,000 clones, with the ten largest holding 2.2%. Input material: PBMCs. The rearrangement links TRBV7-8 to TRBJ2-3; D is perhaps TRBD2 (6 bases). The clonotype was recovered from a woman between 18 and 30 years old in good health and CMV-seronegative. CDR3 residues: CASSSSLIPGGTDTQYF. The CDR3 DNA reads as TGTGCCAGCAGCTCTAGCCTTATACCGGGGGGCACAGATACGCAGTATTTT.